This TCR beta chain was captured in a study of T cells after yellow fever vaccination (dated by TCRdb to between 2018 and 2021). About the full investigation: The SMART-Seq v4 Ultra Low Input RNA kit was used to prepare libraries from fractions with low cell numbers. Bulk TCR alpha and beta repertoires were sequenced longitudinally to track T-cell clones before and after primary and booster YFV17D yellow fever vaccination. The cohort comprised two healthy male donors, one aged 18 to 30 and one aged 30 to 40 years. Blood was collected at multiple timepoints before and after primary and secondary immunization, and bulk PBMC replicates and cell subsets were isolated.

The sample was run on an Illumina NovaSeq 6000. Synthesis of TCR cDNA relied on 5'RACE template switching, a step that introduced a universal primer site along with unique molecular identifiers. Priming for cDNA synthesis came from both the TCR alpha and TCR beta constant segments. Two PCR steps were used to amplify libraries, with sample barcodes and sequencing adapters being added in the second step. Sequencing of libraries was performed on Illumina HiSeq 2500 (2x100 bp) or NovaSeq (2x150 bp). The published analysis was carried out like this. Reads were demultiplexed and collapsed into UMI consensus sequences with MIGEC, and V(D)J alignment was performed with MiXCR. Clonotypes responding to the vaccine were identified with edgeR on replicate PBMC samples, with the criteria of FDR below 0.01 and a log2 fold change above 5 up to day 15. CD4 or CD8 identity was assigned to each bulk clonotype according to whether the clonotype was present at higher abundance in the sequenced CD4 repertoire or the sequenced CD8 repertoire. TCRdb redid the processing of the public reads, applying fastp at Q25 and MiXCR, and retained in-frame beta chains. Entries that share a CDR3 protein sequence are merged under the most common genes and DNA. The V and J calls shown here were made by TCRdb, not taken from the authors' results. The sample table records some 340,000 distinct CDR3 sequences; around 10% of these occur just once. 3% to 3.5% of the sample is taken by the ten largest.

As to this clonotype: No antigen is known for it. Qualities for individual bases were not recorded, and no much larger clone is one base off.

On the study overall, not on this receptor specifically: The secondary T-cell response was weaker than the primary response but faster, peaking on day 5 instead of day 15. A small fraction of clonotypes appeared in both the CD4 and CD8 compartments, likely as a result of convergent recombination. The study included only a couple of donors, which limits how far the findings can be generalized. After the booster, most of the clones that had expanded following primary vaccination were detected again (almost 98% of CD4 and 80% to 90% of CD8), which suggests that memory was broadly maintained. Computational filtering was required because FACS-sorted repertoires could contain abundant contaminating clonotypes from the bulk population.

The germline V gene provides CDR1 LGHNA and CDR2 YNFKEQ. V gives up 0 bases and J gives up 1 base, and the segment between their germline ends measures 9 bases. The CDR3 spans 15 residues, from the cysteine through the phenylalanine. Left in the record is the CDR3 DNA by itself, 45 bases read in frame from the first base. Interpreted using the paper, the treatment or condition label stands for: live attenuated yellow fever vaccine strain. A standard Ficoll-Paque protocol was used to isolate PBMCs from peripheral blood. CD4 and CD8 T-cell fractions were isolated with Dynabeads CD4 and CD8 positive selection kits. TriZol was used to extract RNA from bulk PBMCs, from CD4 and CD8 fractions, and from dextramer-positive and dextramer-negative fractions.

The sequences come from CD4+ T cells sorted from PBMCs, collected 45 days after the yellow fever booster vaccination. The TCR originated in a man aged 18-30 years who received the YFV17D yellow fever vaccine. The rearranged segments are TRBV4-2 and TRBJ1-1; no D gene can be assigned with confidence. The DNA is TGTGCCAGCAGCCAAGATCTTTGGCCGAACACTGAAGCTTTCTTT. Its translation is CASSQDLWPNTEAFF.